What follows are 24 T cell receptor beta chains derived from one specimen sequenced in a study of graft-versus-host responses after intestinal transplantation. These receptors have no known antigen. Libraries were prepared by immunoSEQ multiplex PCR; TCRdb keeps only in-frame clonotypes and omits some of them. The sample has tens of thousands of clones, about 95% seen once. The sample was unstimulated CD8+ T cells sorted from spleen or lymph node cells, taken before transplant. The receptors originated from a human donor who was the organ donor for an intestinal transplant.

The chain carries TRBV7-9 and TRBJ2-1; D possibly corresponds to TRBD2 (6 bases). Per germline, CDR1 SEHNR and CDR2 FQNEAQ (reference sequence). The V end lost 5 bases, the J end lost 3 bases, and 17 bases lay between the germline ends. The CDR3 contains 16 residues. The CDR3 protein is CASSPGVAVLYNEQFF. For the CDR3, the DNA is TGTGCCAGCAGCCCGGGAGTAGCGGTGCTCTACAATGAGCAGTTCTTC.

The chain links TRBV11-2 to TRBJ2-7; D may be TRBD2 (5 bases). The CDR3 length is 12 residues. Germline-derived CDR1 and CDR2 are SGHAT and FQNNGV. With 3 bases removed from V and 7 bases from J, the gap between germline ends came to 10 bases. Here the CDR3 DNA reads TGTGCCAGCAGCTTGGGGAGCGGAGAGCAGTACTTC. It yields the protein CASSLGSGEQYF. Variable domain in full (rest from reference TRBV11-2 and TRBJ2-7): EAGVAQSPRYKIIEKRQSVAFWCNPISGHATLYWYQQILGQGPKLLIQFQNNGVVDDSQLPKDRFSAERLKGVDSTLKIQPAKLEDSAVYLCASSLGSGEQYFGPGTRLTVT.

The chain recombines TRBV29-1 with TRBJ1-1; D might be TRBD1 (6 bases). Between the trimmed V and J ends, which lost 4 bases and 5 bases, there was a span of 14 bases. Germline-derived CDR1 and CDR2 are SQVTM and ANQGSEA. This CDR3 is built from 13 residues. CDR3 sequence (DNA): TGCAGCGTTGTACCCCAGGGGAGTACTGAAGCTTTCTTT. As protein: CSVVPQGSTEAFF.

The chain employs TRBV6-6 and TRBJ2-1, with TRBD1 matching over 7 bases. Trimming at V came to 5 bases and at J to 2 bases, leaving 3 bases not matched to a gene. The CDR3 contains 14 residues. CDR1 and CDR2 from the germline V gene are MNHNY and SVGAGI (reference sequence). The CDR3 here is CASSPGTAYNEQFF. The CDR3 DNA sequence: TGTGCCAGCAGTCCCGGGACAGCCTACAATGAGCAGTTCTTC.

The chain carries TRBV18 and TRBJ2-1; D is unresolved. Germline loops: CDR1 KGHSH, CDR2 LQKENI. Trimming cost V 1 base and J 10 bases, with 5 bases left between them. The CDR3 contains 11 residues. CDR3 nucleotide sequence: TGTGCCAGCTCACCACTGAGGGAGCAGTTCTTC. Protein sequence: CASSPLREQFF.

The chain couples TRBV5-1 to TRBJ1-1; D gene unclear. The CDR3 has 13 amino acids. Germline V gives CDR1 SGHRS, CDR2 YFSETQ. Deletions cut 3 bases from V and 4 bases from J, with 10 bases between. The CDR3 nucleotides are TGCGCCAGCAGCTACCGGGAAGCCACTGAAGCTTTCTTT. It codes for CASSYREATEAFF.

The chain has TRBV7-9 and TRBJ2-7; unclear D gene. CDR1 SEHNR and CDR2 FQNEAQ come from the germline V gene (reference sequence). V shed 0 bases and J shed 5 bases, with 14 bases lying between them. This CDR3 region has 15 residues. CDR3 residues: CASSLALYPGHEQYF. CDR3 bases: TGTGCCAGCAGCTTAGCATTGTACCCCGGCCACGAGCAGTACTTC.

The chain recombines TRBV7-9 with TRBJ2-5, with 14 bases aligning to TRBD2. Germline V gives CDR1 SEHNR, CDR2 FQNEAQ (reference sequence). The V and J ends lost 7 bases and 5 bases, in that order; junction bases with no gene match: 12. CDR3 length equals 17 residues. This CDR3 is CASTLGTSGGPGETQYF. The CDR3 coding sequence is TGTGCCAGCACCCTAGGGACTAGCGGGGGTCCGGGGGAGACCCAGTACTTC.

V and J are TRBV9 and TRBJ1-2; 7 bases fit TRBD1. Germline CDR1 and CDR2: SGDLS and YYNGEE. CDR3 size: 14 residues. J was trimmed by 6 bases and V by 0 bases; bases with no gene match: 5. The CDR3 coding sequence is TGTGCCAGCAGCGTAGGAGGGGGCGTGGATGGCTACACCTTC. This gives the protein CASSVGGGVDGYTF.

CDR3 amino acids: CASSRRTRPYEQYF. CDR3 nucleotide sequence: TGTGCCAGCAGCCGACGGACCCGCCCTTACGAGCAGTACTTC. The chain joins TRBV4-2 to TRBJ2-7, with D hard to call. CDR1 and CDR2 (germline): LGHNA, YNFKEQ. With 4 bases removed from V and 4 bases from J, the gap between germline ends came to 14 bases. The CDR3 sequence is 14 residues long.

V and J are TRBV7-6 and TRBJ1-1; D is possibly TRBD1 (5 bases). The CDR3 has 16 residues. Trimming pared 3 bases from V and 4 bases from J, leaving 18 bases between. Germline CDR1 SGHVS, CDR2 FNYEAQ. The CDR3 region has the DNA TGTGCCAGCAGCTTGGGGGTGCTGGGGGTTGGCACTGAAGCTTTCTTT. It specifies CASSLGVLGVGTEAFF.

This rearrangement joins TRBV6-5 to TRBJ2-2; D not resolved. Trimming removed 0 bases from V and 6 bases from J, with 5 bases in between. This CDR3 region has 13 residues. Per germline, CDR1 MNHEY and CDR2 SVGAGI. The CDR3 region has the DNA TGTGCCAGCAGTTACTCGTTTCCCGGGGAGCTGTTTTTT. This gives the protein CASSYSFPGELFF.

This chain joins TRBV5-6 and TRBJ2-3; tentatively, D is TRBD1 (6 bases). The CDR3 consists of 18 residues. Germline V CDR1 and CDR2: SGHDT, YYEEEE. The V end was cut by 0 bases, the J end by 1 base, with 18 bases between. The CDR3 nucleotides are TGTGCCAGCAGCTTGGAAGTGTATGGGGGCTGTTGCACAGATACGCAGTATTTT. The encoded protein is CASSLEVYGGCCTDTQYF.

The chain links TRBV6-6 to TRBJ1-5; no reliable D call. The CDR3 has 14 residues. V lost 3 bases, J lost 3 bases, and 9 bases lay in between. Germline V gene data show CDR1 as MNHNY and CDR2 as SVGAGI (reference sequence). The CDR3 region is CASSYAVFNQPQHF. CDR3 nucleotides: TGTGCCAGCAGTTATGCAGTTTTCAATCAGCCCCAGCATTTT.

The rearrangement uses TRBV2 and TRBJ2-7; D may be TRBD1 (6 bases). The CDR3 is 16 residues long. The germline gives CDR1 SNHLY, CDR2 FYNNEI. V lost 3 bases, J lost 1 base, and 16 bases lay in between. The CDR3 is CASSDSQGTTSYEQYF. Written as DNA, the CDR3 is TGTGCCAGCAGTGACAGTCAGGGGACAACTTCCTACGAGCAGTACTTC.

The chain has TRBV19 and TRBJ2-1; TRBD2 aligns across 9 bases. Germline V gene data show CDR1 as LNHDA and CDR2 as SQIVND (reference sequence). The V and J ends lost 3 bases and 7 bases, in that order; junction bases with no gene match: 7. The CDR3 length is 15 residues. DNA of the CDR3: TGTGCCAGTAGTATCGGAGCGGGGGGATGGAATGAGCAGTTCTTC. The encoded protein is CASSIGAGGWNEQFF.

The chain recombines TRBV2 with TRBJ1-2; 12 bases match TRBD1. Per the germline V gene, CDR1 is SNHLY and CDR2 is FYNNEI. Trimming took 4 bases from V and 6 from J; bases not matched to a gene: 6. The CDR3 consists of 15 residues. CDR3 DNA sequence: TGTGCCAGCAGTGGGGGGACAGGGGGCCATCATGGCTACACCTTC. Its protein is CASSGGTGGHHGYTF.

This chain connects TRBV28 to TRBJ2-3; TRBD2 aligns across 8 bases. The J segment lost 6 bases and the V segment lost 2 bases, leaving 10 bases of the junction unmatched. This CDR3 region has 16 residues. Per germline, CDR1 MDHEN and CDR2 SYDVKM. The chain's CDR3 is CASSLSPAGGGDTQYF. CDR3 nucleotide sequence: TGTGCCAGCAGTTTAAGCCCCGCCGGCGGGGGGGATACGCAGTATTTT.

The chain employs TRBV2 and TRBJ2-3; 8 bases map to TRBD2. The V and J ends lost 8 bases and 2 bases, in that order; junction bases with no gene match: 9. The CDR3 runs to 15 residues. CDR1 is SNHLY, CDR2 FYNNEI, per germline. The CDR3: CASVRGGIHTDTQYF. The CDR3 DNA follows: TGTGCCAGCGTCCGCGGGGGGATCCACACAGATACGCAGTATTTT.

The gene calls are TRBV4-3 and TRBJ2-7; 9 nucleotides line up with TRBD1. Per germline, CDR1 LGHNA and CDR2 YSLEER. The CDR3 loop spans 13 amino acids. The trim removed 8 bases at V and 5 bases at J, leaving 7 bases unmatched. CDR3 protein: CASPRGQGDEQYF. CDR3 bases: TGCGCCAGCCCCAGGGGACAGGGCGACGAGCAGTACTTC.

This clone was recorded only once. This chain links TRBV18 with TRBJ2-5, with D tentatively TRBD1 (6 bases). The J call may be incorrect, as the DNA end agrees better with TRBJ2-7. CDR3 length: 15 residues. Looked up from germline, CDR1 is KGHSH and CDR2 is LQKENI. CDR3 sequence (DNA): TGTGCCAGCTCACCACCCGACAGGCCCCCCTACGAGCAGTACTTC. Translation: CASSPPDRPPYEQYF.

V and J are TRBV27 and TRBJ1-1; unclear D gene. The V and J ends lost 4 bases and 0 bases respectively, with 6 bases between them. The CDR3 consists of 13 residues. The germline V gene has CDR1 MNHEY and CDR2 SMNVEV (reference sequence). In nucleotides, the CDR3 is TGTGCCAGCAGTTACGGAGTGAACACTGAAGCTTTCTTT. This codes for CASSYGVNTEAFF.

The chain combines TRBV29-1 with TRBJ2-7; D remains ambiguous. The CDR3 runs to 12 residues. Germline CDR1 SQVTM, CDR2 ANQGSEA. The ends were cut back, 5 bases at V and 6 bases at J, with 14 bases in the middle. The CDR3 region is CSVPGSWGEQYF. The CDR3 DNA reads as TGCAGCGTTCCGGGTTCATGGGGCGAGCAGTACTTC.

This chain connects TRBV4-3 to TRBJ2-1; 9 nucleotides line up with TRBD2. J lost 11 bases, V lost 4 bases, and 12 bases had no gene match. This CDR3 is built from 15 residues. The germline CDR1 and CDR2 sequences are LGHNA and YSLEER. The CDR3 nucleotides read TGCGCCAGCAGCCCGGATACTAGCGGGTTCGATCAGCAGTTCTTC. Translated, it gives CASSPDTSGFDQQFF.